One sample yielded the 4 T cell receptor beta chains listed below, sequenced in a study of post-analysis software for immune sequencing data. Prepared TCR beta cDNA libraries contained unique molecular identifiers. TCRdb reanalysed the PCR reads using MiXCR and keeps one entry per CDR3 protein. The sample shows roughly 650,000 distinct CDR3 sequences, approximately 60% of them seen only once. For these TCRs, the target antigens are not known. Study results and limitations: Relative to controls, patients had five TRBV segments at higher frequency, with TRBV5-6, TRBV5-1 and TRBV20-1 among these.

The sample was blood. Receptor source: a girl under 10 years old with multiple sclerosis.

The V call is TRBV6-6, the J call TRBJ1-5; 7 bases align to TRBD1. The CDR3 is made up of 15 amino acids. Trimming took 6 bases from V and 4 from J; bases not matched to a gene: 9. Germline V CDR1 and CDR2: MNHNY, SVGAGI (reference sequence). The CDR3 DNA follows: TGTGCCAGCAGCCCCTCGGAGGGGGCGAATCAGCCCCAGCATTTT. It specifies CASSPSEGANQPQHF.

This clonotype came up a few times. The chain has TRBV4-1 and TRBJ2-5; D assignment may be TRBD1 or TRBD2 (5 bases each). V lost 2 bases to trimming and J lost 5 bases, with 18 bases between them. In germline, CDR1 is MGHRA, CDR2 YSYEKL. The CDR3 length is 16 residues. The chain's CDR3 is CASSQRDDYVEETQYF. The DNA of the CDR3 is TGCGCCAGCAGCCAAAGGGACGACTACGTGGAGGAGACCCAGTACTTC.

The chain joins TRBV4-1 to TRBJ2-3; the D gene could be TRBD1 or TRBD2 (5 bases each). This CDR3 is 18 amino acids long. The V end was cut by 2 bases, the J end by 5 bases, with 23 bases between. Germline CDR1 reads MGHRA; CDR2 reads YSYEKL. The DNA for the CDR3 is TGCGCCAGCAGCCAATTAGGGCGAGAGGGACCTGATCGAGATACGCAGTATTTT. It is translated as CASSQLGREGPDRDTQYF.

This clonotype has just a few counts. The J gene is TRBJ2-5, the V gene TRBV29-1, with 8 bases fitting TRBD2. The germline V gene encodes CDR1 SQVTM and CDR2 ANQGSEA. Unmatched junction bases numbered 5, after V lost 0 bases and J lost 5 bases. CDR3 length: 14 amino acids. DNA for the CDR3: TGCAGCGTTGAAGAAGCGGGAGTTCAGGAGACCCAGTACTTC. This gives the protein CSVEEAGVQETQYF.